The next 20 T cell receptor beta chains were all read from a single sample in a study of PD-L1 blockade in urothelial cancer. This sample's time point: peripheral blood 6 weeks after treatment start. The table came from immunoSEQ multiplex PCR; TCRdb's copy has only in-frame clones and leaves some out. The sample has some 120,000 clones, around nine tenths seen once; the top ten hold 1.7%. The sequencing here drew on PBMCs, taken around atezolizumab (anti-PD-L1) treatment. The receptors originated from a man aged 55 to 70 with urothelial cancer.

CDR3 loop: CSVGGQGWETQYF. As DNA, the CDR3 is TGCAGCGTTGGGGGGCAAGGTTGGGAGACCCAGTACTTC. The gene calls are TRBV29-1 and TRBJ2-5; TRBD1 might be the D (6 bases). CDR1 and CDR2 from the germline V gene are SQVTM and ANQGSEA. V lost 4 bases to trimming and J lost 5 bases, with 14 bases between them. This CDR3 is built from 13 residues.

V is TRBV5-1 and J is TRBJ2-1; 14 nucleotides match TRBD2. This CDR3 spans 17 amino acids. From germline, CDR1 is SGHRS and CDR2 YFSETQ. After removal of 4 bases from V and 0 bases from J, the junction contained 3 bases not matched to a gene. This CDR3 is CASSGTSGGLSYNEQFF. The CDR3 nucleotides read TGCGCCAGCAGCGGGACTAGCGGGGGTCTCTCCTACAATGAGCAGTTCTTC.

This chain uses TRBV18 with TRBJ2-5; 13 bases line up with TRBD2. CDR1 KGHSH and CDR2 LQKENI come from the germline V gene. The trim removed 3 bases at V and 5 bases at J, leaving 6 bases unmatched. The CDR3 contains 16 residues. The CDR3 sequence: CASSPGTSGTGETQYF. DNA for the CDR3: TGTGCCAGCTCACCCGGGACTAGCGGGACGGGGGAGACCCAGTACTTC.

The V gene is TRBV18, the J gene TRBJ2-3; 8 bases agree with TRBD1. Per germline, CDR1 KGHSH and CDR2 LQKENI. The V segment lost 0 bases and the J segment 4 bases; nucleotides outside the gene matches: 6. The CDR3 contains 16 residues. The CDR3 protein is CASSPPTGVQADTQYF. The CDR3 bases are TGTGCCAGCTCACCACCGACAGGGGTTCAGGCAGATACGCAGTATTTT.

J is TRBJ2-5 and V is TRBV27; D gene unclear. The ends were cut back, 6 bases at V and 1 base at J, with 15 bases in the middle. Germline V CDR1 and CDR2: MNHEY, SMNVEV (reference sequence). This CDR3 region has 15 residues. The CDR3 nucleotides read TGTGCCAGCAGGCCCTCTCCGTCCAGCCAAGAGACCCAGTACTTC. This gives the protein CASRPSPSSQETQYF.

CDR3 DNA sequence: TGCGCCAGCAGCCAAGATAAGACAGGGTGGTTGGGGAATACGCAGTATTTT. Protein: CASSQDKTGWLGNTQYF. This sequence joins TRBV4-1 and TRBJ2-3; 7 positions agree with TRBD1. Germline V lookup: CDR1 MGHRA, CDR2 YSYEKL. This CDR3 comprises 17 residues. Germline trimming cut 0 bases from V and 7 bases from J; bases unmatched to any gene: 13.

V gene TRBV7-9 combines with J gene TRBJ2-1; 8 positions agree with TRBD2. Per the germline V gene, CDR1 is SEHNR and CDR2 is FQNEAQ (reference sequence). V was pared by 2 bases and J by 8 bases, with 8 bases of the junction left unmatched. The length of the CDR3 is 15 residues. CDR3: CASSLTSGSRDEQFF. In nucleotides, the CDR3 is TGTGCCAGCAGCTTAACCAGCGGGAGTCGCGATGAGCAGTTCTTC. The whole variable domain, filled in from reference TRBV7-9 and TRBJ2-1, reads DTGVSQNPRHKITKRGQNVTFRCDPISEHNRLYWYRQTLGQGPEFLTYFQNEAQLEKSRLLSDRFSAERPKGSFSTLEIQRTEQGDSAMYLCASSLTSGSRDEQFFGPGTRLTVL.

The chain is built from TRBV6-5 and TRBJ1-5, with D maybe TRBD1 (6 bases). The V end was cut by 8 bases, the J end by 4 bases, with 18 bases between. This CDR3 has 15 amino acids. The germline V gene encodes CDR1 MNHEY and CDR2 SVGAGI. CDR3 amino acids: CASSLTGFGNQPQHF. In DNA, the CDR3 is TGTGCCAGCTCCTTAACAGGGTTCGGGAATCAGCCCCAGCATTTT.

V and J are TRBV15 and TRBJ2-2, with a possible D match to TRBD1 (6 bases). Trimming shortened V by 2 bases and J by 6 bases, and 13 bases separated the two germline ends. Per the germline V gene, CDR1 is LNHNV and CDR2 is YYDKDF (reference sequence). The CDR3 runs 15 residues. CDR3 amino acids: CATSRSHRESGELFF. In DNA form, the CDR3 reads TGTGCCACCAGCAGATCTCACAGGGAATCCGGGGAGCTGTTTTTT.

In its sample, this clone was seen once. V usage is TRBV10-3 and J usage is TRBJ2-1, with 11 nucleotides matching TRBD1. CDR3 size: 18 residues. Germline-derived CDR1 and CDR2 are ENHRY and SYGVKD. V shed 6 bases and J 1 base; nucleotides not matched to a gene: 11. CDR3 in DNA: TGTGCCATCAGGCCAGGGACAGGGGGAATAGGGTCCTACAATGAGCAGTTCTTC. Translated, it gives CAIRPGTGGIGSYNEQFF.

In DNA form, the CDR3 reads TGTGCCAGCAGTCGGACTAGCGGGATCGACGAGCAGTACTTC. Translation gives CASSRTSGIDEQYF. The chain carries TRBV27 and TRBJ2-7, with 12 bases lining up with TRBD2. This CDR3 is 14 amino acids long. Germline CDR1 is MNHEY and CDR2 is SMNVEV (reference sequence). The junction had 4 bases not matched to a gene; V was cut back by 5 bases and J by 5 bases.

This clone was seen more than once but under ten times. V usage is TRBV4-2 and J usage is TRBJ2-5, with 8 nucleotides matching TRBD2. The CDR3 covers 14 residues. The germline V gene encodes CDR1 LGHNA and CDR2 YNFKEQ. Trimming took 4 bases from V and 5 from J; bases not matched to a gene: 6. The CDR3 spells CASSPSGSSETQYF. The CDR3 bases are TGTGCCAGCAGCCCGAGCGGGAGTTCGGAGACCCAGTACTTC.

This CDR3 is CAIQDRDLGYTF. CDR3 DNA: TGTGCCATCCAGGACAGGGATCTTGGCTACACCTTC. The chain joins TRBV11-3 to TRBJ1-2; TRBD1 agrees at 8 bases. This CDR3 spans 12 amino acids. After removal of 10 bases from V and 7 bases from J, the junction contained 8 bases not matched to a gene. CDR1 SGHNT and CDR2 YENEEA come from the germline V gene.

The chain recombines TRBV27 with TRBJ1-2; tentative D call: TRBD1 (6 bases). This CDR3 is 14 amino acids long. The germline V and J ends were trimmed by 0 bases and 4 bases, with 9 bases remaining between them. The germline V gene encodes CDR1 MNHEY and CDR2 SMNVEV (reference sequence). This CDR3 reads CASSLSDSLYGYTF. CDR3 nucleotide sequence: TGTGCCAGCAGTTTATCGGACAGTCTCTATGGCTACACCTTC.

Notes on this clone: The sample carries other DNA sequences with the same CDR3. The chain couples TRBV30 to TRBJ2-7; D is unclear. This CDR3 spans 13 amino acids. In germline, CDR1 is GTSNPN, CDR2 SVGIG (reference sequence). V lost 0 bases, J lost 0 bases, and 6 bases lay in between. Here the CDR3 reads CAWSVLSSYEQYF. Written as DNA, the CDR3 is TGTGCCTGGAGTGTATTGAGCTCCTACGAGCAGTACTTC.

The V call is TRBV29-1, the J call TRBJ2-3; 14 bases line up with TRBD2. The CDR3 covers 17 residues. Germline V gene data show CDR1 as SQVTM and CDR2 as ANQGSEA. Losses at the gene ends were 6 bases for V and 0 bases for J; bases not matched to a gene: 8. This CDR3 reads CSVYGTSGGTSTDTQYF. The CDR3 coding sequence is TGCAGCGTATATGGGACTAGCGGGGGAACTAGCACAGATACGCAGTATTTT.

This chain links TRBV7-3 with TRBJ2-3, with D maybe TRBD1 (6 bases). This CDR3 has 14 residues. CDR1 is SGHTA, CDR2 FQGTGA, per germline. V lost 6 bases, J lost 3 bases, and 13 bases lay in between. CDR3 DNA sequence: TGTGCCAGCAGGATGGGGGCGGATACAGATACGCAGTATTTT. As protein: CASRMGADTDTQYF.

In its sample, this clone was seen a few times. The chain uses TRBV27 and TRBJ2-2; 12 bases line up with TRBD2. Losses at the gene ends were 6 bases for V and 2 bases for J; bases not matched to a gene: 4. The V gene's germline CDR1 is MNHEY and CDR2 SMNVEV (reference sequence). The length of the CDR3 is 16 residues. DNA for the CDR3: TGTGCCAGCAGCCTCGGACTAGCGGGAAACACCGGGGAGCTGTTTTTT. Translated: CASSLGLAGNTGELFF.

V gene TRBV19 combines with J gene TRBJ1-4; TRBD1 is a possible D gene (5 bases). CDR1 LNHDA and CDR2 SQIVND come from the germline V gene (reference sequence). The CDR3 has 17 amino acids. V shed 4 bases and J shed 3 bases, with 18 bases lying between them. The CDR3: CASSTLRSAGPNEKLFF. For the CDR3, the DNA is TGTGCCAGTAGTACCCTCCGCTCGGCAGGGCCTAATGAAAAACTGTTTTTT.

This chain uses TRBV4-3 with TRBJ2-6; unclear D gene. Germline loops: CDR1 LGHNA, CDR2 YSLEER. Trimming cost V 1 base and J 5 bases, with 9 bases left between them. This CDR3 is 15 amino acids long. CDR3 DNA sequence: TGCGCCAGCAGCCAAGTTGCAGTTAGGGCCAACGTCCTGACTTTC. This encodes CASSQVAVRANVLTF.